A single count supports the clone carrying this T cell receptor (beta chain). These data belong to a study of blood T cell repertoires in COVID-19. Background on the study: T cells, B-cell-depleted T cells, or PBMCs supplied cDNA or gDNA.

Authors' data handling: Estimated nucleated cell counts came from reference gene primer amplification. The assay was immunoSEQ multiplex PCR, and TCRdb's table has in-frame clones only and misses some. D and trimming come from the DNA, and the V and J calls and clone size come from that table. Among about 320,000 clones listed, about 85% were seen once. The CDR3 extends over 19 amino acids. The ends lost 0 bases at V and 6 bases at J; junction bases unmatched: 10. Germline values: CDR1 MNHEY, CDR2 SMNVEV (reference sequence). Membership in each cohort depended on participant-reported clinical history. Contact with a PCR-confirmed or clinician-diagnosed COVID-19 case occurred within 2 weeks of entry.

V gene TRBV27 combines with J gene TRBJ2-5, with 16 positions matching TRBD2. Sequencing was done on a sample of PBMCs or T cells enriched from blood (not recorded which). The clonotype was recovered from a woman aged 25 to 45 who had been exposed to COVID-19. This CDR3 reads CASSLSGPGTSGGAKTQYF. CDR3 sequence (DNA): TGTGCCAGCAGTTTATCGGGGCCGGGGACTAGCGGGGGGGCAAAGACCCAGTACTTC.